This entry is about one TCR beta chain. No antigen is known for it. No base qualities exist here, and no much larger clone lies one base off it. This sample stems from a study of OX40 agonist ivuxolimab in advanced cancers. Looking at the study overall: Ivuxolimab, which targeted the costimulatory receptor OX40 (CD134), was an agonistic, fully human IgG2 monoclonal antibody. A male proportion of around 83% and a mean age of around 60 years, ranging from roughly 23 to 90, were recorded for the dose-escalation cohort. Prior anti-PD-1, anti-PD-L1 or anti-CTLA-4 therapy was permitted, and approximately 41% of dose-escalation patients had received checkpoint inhibitors. Of the roughly 52 dose-escalation patients, hepatocellular carcinoma was present in around 20, melanoma in around 15, renal cell carcinoma in 9 and head and neck cancer in 9. Intravenous ivuxolimab was administered to patients every 2 weeks at six dose levels: 0.01, 0.1, 0.3, 1.5, 3 and 10 mg/kg. Partial responses were achieved by three dose-escalation patients, of whom one had hepatocellular carcinoma and two had cutaneous melanoma. The purpose of peripheral TCRbeta sequencing was to test whether ivuxolimab changed TCR sequence diversity and led to clonal T-cell expansion. The monotherapy dose-escalation portion (N of about 47 patients) of the phase I ivuxolimab trial is reported in the paper. The paper's findings and limits, for the study overall: Low levels of normalized T-cell clonal expansion were also seen in some nonresponding patients. On average, CD8+ T cells showed more expanded clones than CD4+ T cells after ivuxolimab. In partial responders in the 0.1-3.0 mg/kg groups, normalized peripheral clonal expansion was found to be among the lowest, especially among CD8+ T cells. The antigen specificity of the peripheral T cells that underwent clonal expansion was not determined. At doses of 0.1 to 3.0 mg/kg, clonal expansion of both CD4+ and CD8+ T cells in blood was seen between baseline and week 6.

For sequencing of the TCRbeta CDR3 region, genomic DNA was extracted from the sorted cells. The immunoSEQ Assay was used to sequence the TCRbeta CDR3 regions. TCRdb retrieved this table from immuneACCESS and kept in-frame rearrangements only. Not all clones are present; in checked studies, unresolved V genes account for under half, and no reason is known for the remainder. In this sample the table shows about 58,000 clones, more than 70% of which occur a single time. About 1% of the sample comes from the top ten. From the germline V gene, CDR1 is SGHRS and CDR2 is YFSETQ. Measured from the cysteine to the phenylalanine, the CDR3 is 12 residues long. Left in the record is the CDR3 DNA by itself, 36 bases read in frame from the first base. V and J are truncated by 7 bases and 0 bases respectively, leaving an intervening sequence of 7 bases. Patients with a history of autoimmune disease or receiving systemic immunosuppression were excluded from the trial. In every dose cohort, peripheral blood was drawn for TCR sequencing at baseline, cycle 4 day 1, and cycle 7 day 1. Samples came from an open-label, multicenter, first-in-human phase I dose-escalation trial of ivuxolimab. The trial enrolled adults with locally advanced or metastatic head and neck squamous cell, hepatocellular, melanoma or renal cell carcinoma. Before TCR sequencing, CD4+ T cells and CD8+ T cells from peripheral blood were sorted into separate populations.

This chain joins TRBV5-1 to TRBJ2-5, with no reliable assignment of the D segment. Sequenced material: CD4+ or CD8+ T cells sorted from blood, taken in a trial of the OX40 agonist ivuxolimab. The TCR comes from an adult with an advanced solid tumor such as melanoma, head and neck, liver or kidney cancer. The CDR3 corresponds to CASRTDQETQYF. The DNA sequence reads TGCGCCAGCCGGACGGACCAAGAGACCCAGTACTTC.